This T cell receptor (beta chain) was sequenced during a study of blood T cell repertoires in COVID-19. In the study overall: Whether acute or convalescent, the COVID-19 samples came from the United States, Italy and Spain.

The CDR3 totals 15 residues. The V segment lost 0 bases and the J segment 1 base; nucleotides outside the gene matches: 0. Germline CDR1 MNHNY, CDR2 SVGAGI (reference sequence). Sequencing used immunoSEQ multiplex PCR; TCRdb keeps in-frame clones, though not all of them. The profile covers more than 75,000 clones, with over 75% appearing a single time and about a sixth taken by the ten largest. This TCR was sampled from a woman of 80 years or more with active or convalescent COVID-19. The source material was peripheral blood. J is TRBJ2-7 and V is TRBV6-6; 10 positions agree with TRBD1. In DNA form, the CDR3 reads TGTGCCAGCAGTTACTCGGGACAGGGGTCCTACGAGCAGTACTTC. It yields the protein CASSYSGQGSYEQYF.